Sequencing of this T cell receptor (beta chain) was carried out in a study of T cell repertoires in cytomegalovirus infection. Turning to the study itself: From public TCR beta signatures came an indication of both CMV infection and matching HLA type. Broader study findings: HLA-C-restricted CMV clonotypes gave the most frequent clonotype in two of eight donors. The cumulative frequency of public TCR beta families distinguished individuals who carried CMV together with the relevant HLA.

TCRdb ran MiXCR on the reads and lists one entry per CDR3 protein. The sample yields about 260,000 distinct CDR3 sequences, roughly 9.1% seen once. Looked up from germline, CDR1 is SGHVS and CDR2 is FQNEAQ. The CDR3 extends over 20 amino acids. V lost 4 bases to trimming and J lost 1 base, with 26 bases between them. In this sample, this clonotype turned up many times. The antigen is undetermined. Sequencing was performed on PBMCs. The TCR comes from a human donor in good health (CMV status not recorded). Some clones in this sample may be carry-over from other donors' samples. The chain has TRBV7-8 and TRBJ2-4, with D possibly being TRBD1 or TRBD2 (7 bases each). CDR3 region: CASSSHQGWGEGAAKNIQYF. CDR3 nucleotides: TGTGCCAGCAGCTCACATCAGGGGTGGGGGGAGGGGGCGGCCAAAAACATTCAGTACTTC.